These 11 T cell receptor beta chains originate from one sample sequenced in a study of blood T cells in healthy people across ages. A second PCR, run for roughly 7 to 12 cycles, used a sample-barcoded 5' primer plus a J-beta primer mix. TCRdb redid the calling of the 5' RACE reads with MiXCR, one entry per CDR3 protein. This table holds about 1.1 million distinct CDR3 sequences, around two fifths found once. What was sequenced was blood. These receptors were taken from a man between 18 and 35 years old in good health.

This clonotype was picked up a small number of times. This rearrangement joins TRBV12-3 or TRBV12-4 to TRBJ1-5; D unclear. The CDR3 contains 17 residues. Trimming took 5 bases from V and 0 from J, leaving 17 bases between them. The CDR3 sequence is CASSHTRIRNSNQPQHF. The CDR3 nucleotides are TGTGCCAGCAGTCACACGCGGATCCGAAATAGCAATCAGCCCCAGCATTTT.

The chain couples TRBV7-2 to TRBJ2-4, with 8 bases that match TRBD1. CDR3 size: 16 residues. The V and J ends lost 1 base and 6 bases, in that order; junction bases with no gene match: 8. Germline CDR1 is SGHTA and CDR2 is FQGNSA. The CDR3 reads CASSLDRGLLGNIQYF. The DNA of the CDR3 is TGTGCCAGCAGCTTAGACAGGGGGTTATTGGGAAACATTCAGTACTTC.

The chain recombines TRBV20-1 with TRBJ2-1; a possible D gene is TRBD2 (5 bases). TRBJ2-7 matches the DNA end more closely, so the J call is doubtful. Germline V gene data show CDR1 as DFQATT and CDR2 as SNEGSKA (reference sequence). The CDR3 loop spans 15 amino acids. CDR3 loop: CSANSGLTSYNEQYF. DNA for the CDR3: TGCAGTGCTAATTCGGGGTTAACCTCCTACAATGAGCAGTACTTC.

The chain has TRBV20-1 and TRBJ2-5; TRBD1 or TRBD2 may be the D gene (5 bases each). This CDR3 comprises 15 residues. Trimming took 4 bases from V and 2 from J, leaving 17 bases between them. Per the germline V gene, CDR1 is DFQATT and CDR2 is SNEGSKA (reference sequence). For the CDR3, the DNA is TGCAGTGCTAATGGGGCTGCGGGCGTACAAGAGACCCAGTACTTC. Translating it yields CSANGAAGVQETQYF.

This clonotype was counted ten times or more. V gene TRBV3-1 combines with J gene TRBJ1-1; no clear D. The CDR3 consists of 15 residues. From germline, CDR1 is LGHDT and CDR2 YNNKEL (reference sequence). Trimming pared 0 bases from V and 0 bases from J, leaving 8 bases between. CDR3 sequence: CASSQDRGMNTEAFF. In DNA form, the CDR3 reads TGTGCCAGCAGCCAAGATCGAGGGATGAACACTGAAGCTTTCTTT.

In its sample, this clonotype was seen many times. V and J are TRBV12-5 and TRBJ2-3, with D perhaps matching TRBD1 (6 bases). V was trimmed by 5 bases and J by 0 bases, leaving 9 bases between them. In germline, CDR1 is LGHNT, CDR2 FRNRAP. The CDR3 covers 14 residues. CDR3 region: CASGLGQSTDTQYF. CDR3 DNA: TGTGCTAGTGGTCTCGGACAGAGCACAGATACGCAGTATTTT.

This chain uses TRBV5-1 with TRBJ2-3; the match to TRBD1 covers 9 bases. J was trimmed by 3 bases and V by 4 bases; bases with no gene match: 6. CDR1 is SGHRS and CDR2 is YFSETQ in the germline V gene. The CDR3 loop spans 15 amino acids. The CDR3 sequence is CASSPVQGATDTQYF. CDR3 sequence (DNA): TGCGCCAGCAGCCCGGTACAGGGGGCAACAGATACGCAGTATTTT.

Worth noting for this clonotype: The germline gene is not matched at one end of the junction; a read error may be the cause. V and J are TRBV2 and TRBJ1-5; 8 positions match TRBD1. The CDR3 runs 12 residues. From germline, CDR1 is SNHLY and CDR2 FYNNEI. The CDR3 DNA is TGTGCCAGCGGACAGGGCAATCGGCCCCAGCATTTT. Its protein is CASGQGNRPQHF.

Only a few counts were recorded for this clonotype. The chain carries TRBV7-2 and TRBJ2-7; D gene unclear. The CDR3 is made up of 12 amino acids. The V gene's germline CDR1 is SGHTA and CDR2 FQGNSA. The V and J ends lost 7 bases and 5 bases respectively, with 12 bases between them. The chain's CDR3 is CASKIDGDEQYF. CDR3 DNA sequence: TGTGCCAGCAAAATAGACGGCGACGAGCAGTACTTC. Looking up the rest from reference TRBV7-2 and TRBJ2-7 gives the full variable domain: GAGVSQSPSNKVTEKGKDVELRCDPISGHTALYWYRQSLGQGLEFLIYFQGNSAPDKSGLPSDRFSAERTGGSVSTLTIQRTQQEDSAVYLCASKIDGDEQYFGPGTRLTVT.

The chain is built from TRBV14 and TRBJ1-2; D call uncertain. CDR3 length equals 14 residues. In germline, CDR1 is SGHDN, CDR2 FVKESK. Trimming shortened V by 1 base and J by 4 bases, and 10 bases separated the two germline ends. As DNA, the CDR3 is TGTGCCAGCAGCCAAGGCTCAACGTCCTATGGCTACACCTTC. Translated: CASSQGSTSYGYTF.

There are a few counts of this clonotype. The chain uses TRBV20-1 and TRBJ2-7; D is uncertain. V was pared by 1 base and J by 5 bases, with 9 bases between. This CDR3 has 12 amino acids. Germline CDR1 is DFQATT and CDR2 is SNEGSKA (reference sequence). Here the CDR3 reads CSARVPSDEQYF. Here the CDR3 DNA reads TGCAGTGCTAGAGTCCCCAGTGACGAGCAGTACTTC.